The 28 T cell receptor beta chains presented below share a single source sample, sequenced in a study of early T cells in non-severe SARS-CoV-2 infection. TCRdb re-called the 5' RACE reads through MiXCR, storing one row per CDR3 protein. The table lists roughly 65,000 distinct CDR3 sequences, 11% of them singletons, with about 6.4% in the top ten. The sequencing sample was made of whole blood. The receptors originated from an adult who was a healthcare worker with PCR-confirmed SARS-CoV-2 infection or an uninfected control (not recorded which).

This chain connects TRBV9 to TRBJ1-2; TRBD1 is a possible D gene (5 bases). Germline values: CDR1 SGDLS, CDR2 YYNGEE. Trimming cost V 1 base and J 5 bases, with 18 bases left between them. CDR3 length equals 16 residues. The CDR3, as DNA: TGTGCCAGCAGCGTATCTCCCCATGACAGATTATATGGCTACACCTTC. Its translation: CASSVSPHDRLYGYTF.

This clonotype was seen more than once but under ten times. The V gene is TRBV28, the J gene TRBJ2-4; D is uncertain. V lost 3 bases and J lost 0, with 9 bases in between. The CDR3 loop spans 15 amino acids. Germline CDR1 MDHEN, CDR2 SYDVKM. The chain's CDR3 is CASSFGRPAKNIQYF. The CDR3 DNA sequence: TGTGCCAGCAGTTTTGGCAGACCAGCCAAAAACATTCAGTACTTC.

The chain has TRBV14 and TRBJ2-1; D is unresolved. This CDR3 spans 13 amino acids. Germline V gene lookup returns CDR1 SGHDN and CDR2 FVKESK. V lost 0 bases, J lost 8 bases, and 8 bases lay in between. Here the CDR3 DNA reads TGTGCCAGCAGCCAAGATACGGACGATGAGCAGTTCTTC. This sequence encodes CASSQDTDDEQFF.

V gene TRBV27 combines with J gene TRBJ2-3; D ambiguous. V dropped 6 bases and J dropped 8 bases, with 12 bases sitting between them. Germline CDR1 and CDR2: MNHEY and SMNVEV (reference sequence). The CDR3 totals 12 residues. CDR3 in amino acids: CASSPIVGTQYF. In DNA form, the CDR3 reads TGTGCCAGCAGCCCTATTGTGGGTACGCAGTATTTT.

The sample holds a few counts of this clonotype. The chain carries TRBV15 and TRBJ1-5; D is perhaps TRBD1 (5 bases). Germline V gene lookup returns CDR1 LNHNV and CDR2 YYDKDF (reference sequence). V lost 8 bases and J lost 2, with 16 bases in between. The CDR3 totals 15 residues. DNA for the CDR3: TGTGCCACCCAACCGGACACCGTGGGCAATCAGCCCCAGCATTTT. Translation: CATQPDTVGNQPQHF.

This clonotype was observed many times. J is TRBJ2-7 and V is TRBV6-6; no firm D call. The V end lost 7 bases, the J end lost 1 base, and 17 bases lay between the germline ends. The CDR3 is 15 residues long. Germline CDR1 and CDR2: MNHNY and SVGAGI (reference sequence). In DNA form, the CDR3 reads TGTGCCAGCAACCCTGGCGGTTACTTATCCTACGAGCAGTACTTC. Protein: CASNPGGYLSYEQYF.

This clonotype has ten or more counts. V is TRBV12-3 or TRBV12-4 and J is TRBJ2-3; 7 bases align to TRBD1. This CDR3 region has 14 residues. Trimming took 6 bases from V and 2 from J; bases not matched to a gene: 5. CDR3 residues: CASRDRAPTDTQYF. Written as DNA, the CDR3 is TGTGCCAGCAGAGACAGGGCCCCCACAGATACGCAGTATTTT.

The chain joins TRBV20-1 to TRBJ2-3; no definite D call. Trimming removed 6 bases from V and 5 bases from J, with 15 bases in between. Germline loops: CDR1 DFQATT, CDR2 SNEGSKA (reference sequence). The CDR3 covers 13 residues. The CDR3 nucleotides read TGCAGTGCAAATCGTGGGATCCTAGATACGCAGTATTTT. The encoded protein is CSANRGILDTQYF.

This clonotype has just a few counts. This rearrangement joins TRBV7-2 to TRBJ2-1, with TRBD2 identical over 7 bases. Germline V lookup: CDR1 SGHTA, CDR2 FQGNSA. The junction had 2 bases not matched to a gene; V was cut back by 3 bases and J by 6 bases. This CDR3 spans 13 amino acids. The CDR3 is CASSFGLGNEQFF. Here the CDR3 DNA reads TGTGCCAGCAGCTTCGGACTAGGCAATGAGCAGTTCTTC.

CDR3: CASSESHNYGYTF. For the CDR3, the DNA is TGCGCCAGCAGTGAGTCGCATAACTATGGCTACACCTTC. The V gene is TRBV10-1, the J gene TRBJ1-2; D ambiguous. V lost 0 bases and J 1 base, leaving 3 bases between the germline ends. CDR1 is WNHNN, CDR2 SYGVQD, per germline (reference sequence). The CDR3 consists of 13 residues.

This clonotype has a handful of counts. This chain links TRBV2 with TRBJ1-1; D uncertain. CDR1 and CDR2 from the germline V gene are SNHLY and FYNNEI. The CDR3 contains 11 residues. Trimming shortened V by 8 bases and J by 3 bases, and 7 bases separated the two germline ends. The CDR3 bases are TGTGCCAGCGGCCGGCACACTGAAGCTTTCTTT. As protein: CASGRHTEAFF.

This clonotype was detected ten times or more. The J gene is TRBJ2-7, the V gene TRBV28; TRBD2 might be the D (5 bases). Germline lookup yields CDR1 MDHEN and CDR2 SYDVKM. CDR3 size: 12 residues. The V gene lost 7 bases and the J gene lost 2 bases, with 9 bases spanning the gap. The chain's CDR3 is CASMYGTYEQYF. The CDR3 DNA is TGTGCCAGCATGTACGGGACCTACGAGCAGTACTTC.

This chain connects TRBV7-9 to TRBJ1-6, with a tentative D call TRBD1 (5 bases). V lost 4 bases and J 7 bases, leaving 11 bases between the germline ends. Looked up from germline, CDR1 is SEHNR and CDR2 is FQNEAQ (reference sequence). This CDR3 contains 14 residues. CDR3 coding DNA: TGTGCCAGCAGCTACAGCGAGGGGAATTCACCCCTCCACTTT. Residues: CASSYSEGNSPLHF.

The rearrangement uses TRBV3-1 and TRBJ1-6; perhaps TRBD1 as D (5 bases). This CDR3 has 15 amino acids. Trimming took off 1 base at V and 3 bases at J, with 7 bases between the two ends. Germline loops: CDR1 LGHDT, CDR2 YNNKEL (reference sequence). Here the CDR3 DNA reads TGTGCCAGCAGCCAAGGGGGCCGCTATAATTCACCCCTCCACTTT. Translating it yields CASSQGGRYNSPLHF.

The chain is built from TRBV11-2 and TRBJ2-3; D may be TRBD2 (5 bases). The CDR3 totals 15 residues. The ends were cut back, 7 bases at V and 4 bases at J, with 18 bases in the middle. Looked up from germline, CDR1 is SGHAT and CDR2 is FQNNGV. The CDR3 loop reads CASTTSSLVADTQYF. The CDR3 DNA follows: TGTGCCAGCACAACTAGTTCATTGGTCGCAGATACGCAGTATTTT.

This clonotype was counted between two and nine times. This sequence joins TRBV6-5 and TRBJ2-3; TRBD2 matches 9 bases. This CDR3 spans 11 amino acids. Germline loops: CDR1 MNHEY, CDR2 SVGAGI. The V gene end was trimmed by 10 bases and the J gene end by 8 bases; junction bases not matched to a gene: 4. The DNA of the CDR3 is TGTGCCACTACTAGCGGGCGTACGCAGTATTTT. This codes for CATTSGRTQYF.

J is TRBJ2-2 and V is TRBV9; D not certain. Germline V gene data show CDR1 as SGDLS and CDR2 as YYNGEE. The CDR3 spans 12 residues. V lost 4 bases, J lost 6 bases, and 7 bases lay in between. CDR3 amino acids: CASSSPPGELFF. The CDR3 bases are TGTGCCAGCAGCTCTCCCCCCGGGGAGCTGTTTTTT.

This clonotype appeared a few times. The rearrangement joins TRBV5-1 to TRBJ2-1; 10 bases agree with TRBD2. CDR3 size: 18 residues. Germline CDR1 reads SGHRS; CDR2 reads YFSETQ. Trimming at V came to 4 bases and at J to 8 bases, leaving 18 bases not matched to a gene. CDR3 in amino acids: CASSHPPRVLAGVDEQFF. CDR3 coding DNA: TGCGCCAGCAGCCATCCTCCGCGGGTTCTAGCGGGAGTAGATGAGCAGTTCTTC.

The table lists this clonotype with a few counts. The CDR3 here is CASGEGIGLGRSQETQYF. DNA for the CDR3: TGTGCCAGCGGGGAAGGGATTGGACTAGGGAGAAGCCAAGAGACCCAGTACTTC. The chain has TRBV6-5 and TRBJ2-5; 7 positions match TRBD2. V shed 8 bases, J shed 1 base, and the junction held 19 bases outside the gene matches. The germline gives CDR1 MNHEY, CDR2 SVGAGI. This CDR3 comprises 18 residues.

This clonotype was observed at least ten times. This chain links TRBV12-3 or TRBV12-4 with TRBJ2-1; tentatively, D is TRBD2 (6 bases). The CDR3 covers 14 residues. With 6 bases removed from V and 0 bases from J, the gap between germline ends came to 9 bases. CDR3 DNA sequence: TGTGCCAGCAGGTCGACTAGCTCCTACAATGAGCAGTTCTTC. Translated, it gives CASRSTSSYNEQFF.

This chain links TRBV5-1 with TRBJ2-7; perhaps TRBD2 as D (6 bases). The V end was cut by 4 bases, the J end by 9 bases, with 14 bases between. CDR1 is SGHRS and CDR2 is YFSETQ in the germline V gene. This CDR3 contains 12 residues. Here the CDR3 DNA reads TGCGCCAGCAGCCCGCCCCCGGGGGTGCAGTACTTC. Translating gives CASSPPPGVQYF. Using reference TRBV5-1 and TRBJ2-7 for the parts outside the CDR3, the full variable domain is KAGVTQTPRYLIKTRGQQVTLSCSPISGHRSVSWYQQTPGQGLQFLFEYFSETQRNKGNFPGRFSGRQFSNSRSEMNVSTLELGDSALYLCASSPPPGVQYFGPGTRLTVT.

There are many counts of this clonotype. The chain has TRBV20-1 and TRBJ1-1, with a weak D call TRBD1 (5 bases). Germline V lookup: CDR1 DFQATT, CDR2 SNEGSKA (reference sequence). V lost 3 bases to trimming and J lost 3 bases, with 14 bases between them. The CDR3 has 14 amino acids. In DNA, the CDR3 is TGCAGTGCTAGTGGACATAGGGATTACACTGAAGCTTTCTTT. Translated, it gives CSASGHRDYTEAFF.

J is TRBJ2-1 and V is TRBV12-3 or TRBV12-4; D is undetermined. Trimming shortened V by 6 bases and J by 1 base, and 13 bases separated the two germline ends. There are 15 residues in the CDR3. The CDR3 DNA sequence: TGTGCCAGCAGCTCCGCGATTCAATCCTACAATGAGCAGTTCTTC. It yields the protein CASSSAIQSYNEQFF.

The chain has TRBV12-3 or TRBV12-4 and TRBJ1-4; D is unclear. V lost 1 base, J lost 5 bases, and 2 bases lay in between. The CDR3 loop spans 12 amino acids. The CDR3 spells CASSLGNEKLFF. CDR3 in DNA: TGTGCCAGCAGTTTAGGGAATGAAAAACTGTTTTTT.

In its sample, this clonotype was seen once. This sequence joins TRBV12-3 or TRBV12-4 and TRBJ2-1; D remains ambiguous. This CDR3 is built from 15 residues. Trimming took off 8 bases at V and 6 bases at J, with 20 bases between the two ends. CDR3 region: CASGLRRAPPNEQFF. CDR3 in DNA: TGTGCCAGCGGCTTAAGACGAGCTCCCCCCAATGAGCAGTTCTTC.

The chain couples TRBV20-1 to TRBJ2-7; D tentatively reads TRBD1 or TRBD2 (5 bases each). V was clipped by 6 bases and J by 0 bases, with 12 bases between them. The germline V gene has CDR1 DFQATT and CDR2 SNEGSKA (reference sequence). The CDR3 extends over 13 amino acids. The CDR3 DNA is TGCAGTGCCCTGGGACCCAGCTCCTACGAGCAGTACTTC. It specifies CSALGPSSYEQYF.

This clonotype was seen repeatedly, ten times or more. The rearrangement joins TRBV4-3 to TRBJ2-2; 12 bases align to TRBD2. CDR1 and CDR2 (germline): LGHNA, YSLEER. V lost 4 bases, J lost 0 bases, and 3 bases stayed unmatched. The CDR3 covers 17 residues. The CDR3 nucleotides are TGCGCCAGCAGCCGCAGGACTAGCGGGGCGAACACCGGGGAGCTGTTTTTT. It is translated as CASSRRTSGANTGELFF.

This clonotype was detected ten times or more. The rearrangement links TRBV7-2 to TRBJ1-6; TRBD1 might be the D (5 bases). V was clipped by 10 bases and J by 9 bases, with 16 bases between them. The CDR3 totals 13 residues. Germline CDR1 reads SGHTA; CDR2 reads FQGNSA. CDR3 coding DNA: TGTGCCACCGGGCGGGGCCGAGGTTCACCCCTCCACTTT. It yields the protein CATGRGRGSPLHF.